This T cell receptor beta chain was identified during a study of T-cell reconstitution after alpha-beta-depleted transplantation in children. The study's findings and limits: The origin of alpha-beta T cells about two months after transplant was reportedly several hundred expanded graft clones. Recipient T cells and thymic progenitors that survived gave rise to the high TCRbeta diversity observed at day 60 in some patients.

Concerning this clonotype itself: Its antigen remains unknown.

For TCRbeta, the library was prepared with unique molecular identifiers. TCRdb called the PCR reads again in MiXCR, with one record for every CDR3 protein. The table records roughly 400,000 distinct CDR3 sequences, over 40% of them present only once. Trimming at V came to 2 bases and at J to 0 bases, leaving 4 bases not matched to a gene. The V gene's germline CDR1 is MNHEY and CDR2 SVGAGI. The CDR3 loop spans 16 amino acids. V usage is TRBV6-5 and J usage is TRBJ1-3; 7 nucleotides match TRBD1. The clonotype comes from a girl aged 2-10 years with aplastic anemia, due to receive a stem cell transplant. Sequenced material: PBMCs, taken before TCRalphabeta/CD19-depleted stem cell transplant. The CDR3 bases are TGTGCCAGCAGTTACCCCAAGGGGGCCTCTGGAAACACCATATATTTT. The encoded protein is CASSYPKGASGNTIYF.